Following are 14 T cell receptor beta chains from one sample sequenced in a study of T cell responses to AZD1222 COVID-19 vaccine. Generated by immunoSEQ multiplex PCR, the TCRdb table keeps only in-frame clones and is missing some. The table has approximately 120,000 clones, nearly 90% seen once; the top ten hold about 13%. The sample consisted of peripheral blood, taken on day 0 of MenACWY control vaccination. The receptor set was obtained from an adult in good health.

This clone was detected a few times. The V gene is TRBV24-1, the J gene TRBJ2-7; D remains ambiguous. Looked up from germline, CDR1 is KGHDR and CDR2 is SFDVKD. The CDR3 is 14 amino acids. Trimming cost V 10 bases and J 2 bases, with 17 bases left between them. The CDR3 bases are TGTGCCACGGCAGGCGGTGAAAGGCCCTACGAGCAGTACTTC. It codes for CATAGGERPYEQYF.

The V and J genes are TRBV19 and TRBJ1-5; D remains ambiguous. Germline V gene sequence: CDR1 LNHDA, CDR2 SQIVND (reference sequence). The V and J ends lost 9 bases and 5 bases respectively, with 11 bases between them. CDR3 length: 12 amino acids. Here the CDR3 reads CASGLNDQPQHF. CDR3 nucleotide sequence: TGTGCCAGCGGACTCAACGATCAGCCCCAGCATTTT.

The rearrangement links TRBV19 to TRBJ1-1; D remains unclear. Germline V lookup: CDR1 LNHDA, CDR2 SQIVND (reference sequence). Trimming took off 4 bases at V and 0 bases at J, with 12 bases between the two ends. This CDR3 comprises 15 residues. The CDR3 region has the DNA TGTGCCAGTAGTACTACTAAACGCTTGAACACTGAAGCTTTCTTT. Protein: CASSTTKRLNTEAFF.

The chain recombines TRBV4-3 with TRBJ1-3, with D tentatively TRBD1 (6 bases). This CDR3 has 16 amino acids. Trimming left V 1 base short and J 0 bases short, with 10 bases between. Germline V gene lookup returns CDR1 LGHNA and CDR2 YSLEER. CDR3 DNA sequence: TGCGCCAGCAGCCAAGGGGGGGCTAGCTCTGGAAACACCATATATTTT. Translation gives CASSQGGASSGNTIYF.

This chain connects TRBV7-7 to TRBJ1-6; D gene unclear. Trimming stripped 5 bases from V and 9 bases from J, with 17 bases between. Germline assignment: CDR1 SSHAT and CDR2 FNYEAQ (reference sequence). CDR3 size: 15 residues. The chain's CDR3 is CASSPSGISGSPLHF. The CDR3 bases are TGTGCCAGCAGCCCCTCAGGAATTTCTGGTTCACCCCTCCACTTT.

The chain combines TRBV24-1 with TRBJ2-3; D unresolved. The CDR3 covers 15 residues. The V gene's germline CDR1 is KGHDR and CDR2 SFDVKD. Trimming took 4 bases from V and 2 from J, leaving 12 bases between them. This CDR3 is CATSDSREATDTQYF. CDR3 DNA sequence: TGTGCCACCAGTGACTCAAGGGAAGCCACAGATACGCAGTATTTT.

The V gene is TRBV18, the J gene TRBJ2-7; D is uncertain. The CDR3 sequence is 14 residues long. With 0 bases removed from V and 0 bases from J, the gap between germline ends came to 6 bases. CDR1 is KGHSH and CDR2 is LQKENI in the germline V gene. The DNA of the CDR3 is TGTGCCAGCTCACCACCGGTCGACTCCTACGAGCAGTACTTC. This gives the protein CASSPPVDSYEQYF.

This rearrangement joins TRBV7-3 to TRBJ2-3; no reliable D call. V was shortened by 0 bases and J by 0 bases, with 16 bases between the two germline ends. CDR3 length equals 18 residues. From germline, CDR1 is SGHTA and CDR2 FQGTGA. CDR3 DNA: TGTGCCAGCAGCTTAACTTGGGTCGGCCTGCAGAGCACAGATACGCAGTATTTT. Amino acids: CASSLTWVGLQSTDTQYF.

The chain couples TRBV19 to TRBJ2-7, with 13 bases fitting TRBD2. The CDR3 has 15 amino acids. With V trimmed by 5 bases and J by 2 bases, 3 bases remained unmatched. Germline CDR1 LNHDA, CDR2 SQIVND (reference sequence). In DNA form, the CDR3 reads TGTGCCAGTAGTGCGGGACTAGCGGGGCCCTACGAGCAGTACTTC. It codes for CASSAGLAGPYEQYF.

The CDR3 region has the DNA TGTGCCAGCGAGGATCCGGTGGACACCGGGGAGCTGTTTTTT. It translates to CASEDPVDTGELFF. V gene TRBV28 combines with J gene TRBJ2-2; D is undetermined. Trimming cost V 8 bases and J 3 bases, with 13 bases left between them. This CDR3 is built from 14 residues. Germline V gives CDR1 MDHEN, CDR2 SYDVKM. The full variable domain, in which reference TRBV28 and TRBJ2-2 provide the parts outside the CDR3, is DVKVTQSSRYLVKRTGEKVFLECVQDMDHENMFWYRQDPGLGLRLIYFSYDVKMKEKGDIPEGYSVSREKKERFSLILESASTNQTSMYLCASEDPVDTGELFFGEGSRLTVL.

The V and J genes are TRBV21-1 and TRBJ1-4; no DNA check was done on the table's D call, TRBD1. TRBV21-1 is a pseudogene locus. The CDR3 totals 17 residues. CDR3 loop: CASSKGVRTGGNEKLFF. As DNA, the CDR3 is TGTGCCAGCAGCAAAGGGGTTAGGACAGGGGGTAATGAAAAACTGTTTTTT.

The chain employs TRBV4-1 and TRBJ1-1; a weak D match, TRBD1 (5 bases). Trimming removed 4 bases from V and 0 bases from J, with 21 bases in between. CDR3 length equals 18 residues. Germline V gene sequence: CDR1 MGHRA, CDR2 YSYEKL. CDR3 amino acids: CASSPHVSGRTMNTEAFF. CDR3 in DNA: TGCGCCAGCAGCCCCCATGTTTCGGGACGGACAATGAACACTGAAGCTTTCTTT.

This clone was picked up a small number of times. This rearrangement joins TRBV4-3 to TRBJ2-7, with TRBD2 matching over 7 bases. Germline-derived CDR1 and CDR2 are LGHNA and YSLEER. The CDR3 length is 16 residues. The J segment lost 6 bases and the V segment lost 4 bases, leaving 15 bases of the junction unmatched. The CDR3 sequence: CASSRQRGEDLGEQYF. The CDR3 DNA is TGCGCCAGCAGCCGCCAACGGGGGGAAGACTTGGGCGAGCAGTACTTC.

The chain is built from TRBV4-1 and TRBJ2-1, with 11 nucleotides matching TRBD2. The CDR3 is 17 residues long. V shed 1 base and J 7 bases; nucleotides not matched to a gene: 9. Germline CDR1 and CDR2: MGHRA and YSYEKL. CDR3 DNA: TGCGCCAGCAGCCAAGGTGCGCTAACTAGCGGGAGTAATGAGCAGTTCTTC. It specifies CASSQGALTSGSNEQFF.